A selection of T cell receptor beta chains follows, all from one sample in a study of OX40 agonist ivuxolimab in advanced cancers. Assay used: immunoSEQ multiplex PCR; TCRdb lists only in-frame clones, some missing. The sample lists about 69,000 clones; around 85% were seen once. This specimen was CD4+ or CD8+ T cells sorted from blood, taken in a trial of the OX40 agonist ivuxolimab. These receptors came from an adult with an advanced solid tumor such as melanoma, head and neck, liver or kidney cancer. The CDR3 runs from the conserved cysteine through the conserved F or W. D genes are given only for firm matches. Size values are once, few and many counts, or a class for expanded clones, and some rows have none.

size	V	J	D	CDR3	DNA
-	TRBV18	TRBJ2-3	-	CASSPFTGGVHGTQYF	TGTGCCAGCTCACCTTTTACAGGCGGGGTGCACGGTACGCAGTATTTT
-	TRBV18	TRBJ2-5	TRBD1	CASSRDRQETQYF	TGTGCCAGCTCACGGGACAGGCAAGAGACCCAGTACTTC
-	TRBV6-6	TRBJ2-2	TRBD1	CASSLQGGNYAGELFF	TGTGCCAGCAGCCTACAGGGGGGTAATTATGCCGGGGAGCTGTTTTTT
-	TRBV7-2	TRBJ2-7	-	CASSFPGYTYEQYF	TGTGCCAGCAGCTTTCCAGGGTACACCTACGAGCAGTACTTC
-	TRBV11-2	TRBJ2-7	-	CASSQQGSEQYF	TGTGCCAGCAGCCAGCAGGGATCCGAGCAGTACTTC
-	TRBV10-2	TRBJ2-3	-	CASSEAGDTQYF	TGCGCCAGCAGTGAGGCGGGAGATACGCAGTATTTT
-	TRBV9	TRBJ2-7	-	CASSARDYEQYF	TGTGCCAGCAGCGCCCGGGATTACGAGCAGTACTTC
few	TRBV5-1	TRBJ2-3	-	CASSLGQVKGDTQYF	TGCGCCAGCAGCTTGGGACAGGTGAAGGGGGATACGCAGTATTTT
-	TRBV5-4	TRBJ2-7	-	CASSQDHRRHYEQYF	TGCGCCAGCAGCCAAGACCACCGAAGGCACTACGAGCAGTACTTC
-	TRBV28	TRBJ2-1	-	CASSSPSNSHEQFF	TGTGCCAGCAGTTCCCCGAGTAATAGTCATGAGCAGTTCTTC
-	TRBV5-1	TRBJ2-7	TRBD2	CASSGGLAGEYLYEQYF	TGCGCCAGCAGTGGGGGACTAGCGGGAGAGTACCTCTACGAGCAGTACTTC
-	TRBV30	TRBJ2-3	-	CAWSPLRATTQYF	TGTGCCTGGAGTCCCCTGAGGGCTACTACGCAGTATTTT
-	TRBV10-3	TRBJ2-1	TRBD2	CAIRGLDGEQFF	TGTGCCATCAGGGGACTAGATGGTGAGCAGTTCTTC
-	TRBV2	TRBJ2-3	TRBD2	CASSEGSSGILDTQYF	TGTGCCAGCAGTGAAGGTTCTAGCGGGATATTGGATACGCAGTATTTT
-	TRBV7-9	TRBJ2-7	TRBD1	CASSLTGVNYEQYF	TGTGCCAGCAGTCTGACAGGGGTGAACTACGAGCAGTACTTC
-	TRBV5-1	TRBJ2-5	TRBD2	CASSLFTSGAVGETQYF	TGCGCCAGCAGCTTGTTCACTAGCGGAGCCGTCGGGGAGACCCAGTACTTC
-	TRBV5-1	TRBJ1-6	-	CASSLVGGNSPLHF	TGCGCCAGCAGCTTGGTAGGAGGCAATTCACCCCTCCACTTT
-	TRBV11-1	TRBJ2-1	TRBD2	CASSGSGSGYNEQFF	TGTGCCAGCAGCGGGAGCGGGAGCGGGTACAATGAGCAGTTCTTC
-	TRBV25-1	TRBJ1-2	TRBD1	CASSASTGVYGYTF	TGTGCCAGCAGTGCGTCGACAGGGGTCTATGGCTACACCTTC
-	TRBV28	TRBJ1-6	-	CASSLYRDSYNSPLHF	TGTGCCAGCAGTTTATACCGGGACTCCTATAATTCACCCCTCCACTTT
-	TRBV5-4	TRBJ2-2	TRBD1	CASSLRQGNTGELFF	TGTGCCAGCAGCCTGCGACAGGGAAACACCGGGGAGCTGTTTTTT
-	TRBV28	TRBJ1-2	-	CASRQGPWNYGYTF	TGTGCCAGCAGGCAGGGGCCCTGGAACTATGGCTACACCTTC
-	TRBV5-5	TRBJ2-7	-	CASSLGPRGEQYF	TGTGCCAGCAGCTTAGGTCCCCGAGGGGAGCAGTACTTC
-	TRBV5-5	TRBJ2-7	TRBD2	CASSLAASGAYEQYF	TGTGCCAGCAGCTTGGCTGCTAGCGGTGCCTACGAGCAGTACTTC
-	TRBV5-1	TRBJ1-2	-	CASSLDGQRPNYGYTF	TGCGCCAGCAGCTTGGACGGACAAAGACCAAACTATGGCTACACCTTC
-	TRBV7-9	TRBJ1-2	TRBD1	CASSRTGANYGYTF	TGTGCCAGCAGCCGGACAGGGGCCAACTATGGCTACACCTTC
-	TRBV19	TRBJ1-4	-	CASSMVGPTDEKLFF	TGTGCCAGTAGTATGGTAGGCCCGACCGATGAAAAACTGTTTTTT
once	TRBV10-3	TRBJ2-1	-	CAIGGADEQFF	TGTGCCATCGGGGGGGCGGATGAGCAGTTCTTC
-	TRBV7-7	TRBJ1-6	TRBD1	CASNTLGQGETYNSPLHF	TGTGCTAGCAACACTCTTGGACAGGGGGAAACCTATAATTCACCCCTCCACTTT
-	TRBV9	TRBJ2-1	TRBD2	CASSGGLAGTYNEQFF	TGTGCCAGCAGCGGGGGACTAGCGGGGACCTACAATGAGCAGTTCTTC
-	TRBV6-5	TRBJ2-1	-	CASSYRQDGSYNEQFF	TGTGCCAGCAGTTACCGGCAGGACGGCTCCTACAATGAGCAGTTCTTC
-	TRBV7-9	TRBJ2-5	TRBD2	CASSFLAGGTETQYF	TGTGCCAGCAGCTTCCTAGCGGGAGGGACAGAGACCCAGTACTTC
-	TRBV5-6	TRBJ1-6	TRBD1	CASSPGQGFGSPLHF	TGTGCCAGCAGCCCCGGACAGGGCTTTGGTTCACCCCTCCACTTT
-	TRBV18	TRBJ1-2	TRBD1	CASADRENYGYTF	TGTGCCAGCGCGGACAGGGAGAACTATGGCTACACCTTC
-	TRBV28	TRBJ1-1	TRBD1	CASSARGRTGSYMNTEAFF	TGTGCCAGCAGTGCGCGAGGGAGGACAGGGTCCTATATGAACACTGAAGCTTTCTTT
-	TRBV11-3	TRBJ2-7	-	CASSLSLRDYEQYF	TGTGCCAGCAGCTTATCCCTGCGGGACTACGAGCAGTACTTC
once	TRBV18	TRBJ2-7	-	CASSPLAAEISYEQYF	TGTGCCAGCTCACCATTAGCGGCGGAGATCTCCTACGAGCAGTACTTC
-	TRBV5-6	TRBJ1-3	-	CASSFPGTLNTIYF	TGTGCCAGCAGCTTCCCCGGGACACTAAACACCATATATTTT
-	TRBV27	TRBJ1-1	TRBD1	CASSFHRDRVVNTEAFF	TGTGCCAGCAGTTTCCACCGGGACAGGGTGGTGAACACTGAAGCTTTCTTT
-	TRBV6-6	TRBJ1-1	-	CASSTTRNTEAFF	TGTGCCAGCAGCACAACAAGAAACACTGAAGCTTTCTTT
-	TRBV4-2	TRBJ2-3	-	CASSQDRRDTQYF	TGTGCCAGCAGCCAAGATAGAAGAGATACGCAGTATTTT